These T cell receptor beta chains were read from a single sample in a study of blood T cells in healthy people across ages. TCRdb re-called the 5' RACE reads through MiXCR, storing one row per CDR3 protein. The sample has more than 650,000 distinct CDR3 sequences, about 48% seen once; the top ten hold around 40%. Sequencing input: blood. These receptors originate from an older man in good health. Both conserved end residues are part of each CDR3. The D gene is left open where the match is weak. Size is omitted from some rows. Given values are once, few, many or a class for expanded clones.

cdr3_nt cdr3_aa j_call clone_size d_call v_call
TGCGCCAGCAGCCAAGACCGGCTAGCGGGAGTTGGGGAGACCCAGTACTTC CASSQDRLAGVGETQYF TRBJ2-5 . TRBD2 TRBV4-1
TGTGCCAGCAGTTCTCCGAGGGGGGTCTCCTCCTACGAGCAGTACTTC CASSSPRGVSSYEQYF TRBJ2-7 . . TRBV27
TGCGCCGGCAGCTCCGGACTAGCGGGAGAGTTGTCCTACGAGCAGTACTTC CAGSSGLAGELSYEQYF TRBJ2-7 . TRBD2 TRBV5-1
TGCGCCAGCAGCCTATGGGGACTAGCGGGAGTTAACCAAAACATTCAGTACTTC CASSLWGLAGVNQNIQYF TRBJ2-4 . TRBD2 TRBV5-1
TGCAGTGCGCCCGCCGGGACTCAGTATTTT CSAPAGTQYF TRBJ2-3 many . TRBV20-1
TGTGCCAGCAGTTACCTGGGTGGAGGGGCGTCCTACAATGAGCAGTACTTC CASSYLGGGASYNEQYF TRBJ2-7 . . TRBV6-5
TGTGTCAGCAGTCCGCTAGCGTTGAGCTCCTACAATGAGCAGTACTTC CVSSPLALSSYNEQYF TRBJ2-7 . . TRBV6-5
TGTGCCAGCAGAATGCCGGGACTAGCTTTGGAGACCCAGTACTTC CASRMPGLALETQYF TRBJ2-5 . TRBD2 TRBV3-1
TGTGCCAGCAGTCGAGTGAACTATGGCTACACCTTC CASSRVNYGYTF TRBJ1-2 . . TRBV12-3/TRBV12-4
TGTGCCAGCAGTTTATCAGGGCAGCACAATGAGCAGTACTTC CASSLSGQHNEQYF TRBJ2-7 . . TRBV12-3/TRBV12-4
TGCAGCGTTGCCCCAGGGGGCTCTGAGCAGTTCTTC CSVAPGGSEQFF TRBJ2-1 . TRBD1 TRBV29-1
TGCAGCGCTTGGGACGGTGTCCAGGGGGAGCAGTACTTC CSAWDGVQGEQYF TRBJ2-4 . TRBD1 TRBV29-1
TGTGCCACCAGTGACGCCGGGACTAGGGTCTATGAGCAGTTCTTC CATSDAGTRVYEQFF TRBJ2-1 . TRBD2 TRBV24-1
TGTGCCAGCAGTGGCAGTGTAGCGGGAGCCGGAGAGACCCAGTACTTC CASSGSVAGAGETQYF TRBJ2-5 . TRBD2 TRBV2
TGCAGTGGAAAGAGCCAGGACAGGGCCCCTGTAGCTTTCTTT CSGKSQDRAPVAFF TRBJ1-1 . TRBD1 TRBV20-1
TGTGCCACCAGTGCCGCGAACACCGGGGAGCTGTTTTTT CATSAANTGELFF TRBJ2-2 . . TRBV24-1
TGCAGTGCTAGAATGGGGTTTCAAGAGACCCAGTACTTC CSARMGFQETQYF TRBJ2-5 . . TRBV20-1
TGCGCCAGCAGCCCGGGGACAGATGAAAAACTGTTTTTT CASSPGTDEKLFF TRBJ1-4 few TRBD1 TRBV5-1
TGCAGCGTTGCGGGCCACTATGGCTACACCTTC CSVAGHYGYTF TRBJ1-2 . . TRBV29-1
TGTGCCAGCAGCTTAGATTTGGACTACAATAGAGACGCGTATTTT CASSLDLDYNRDAYF TRBJ2-3 . . TRBV11-2
TGTGCCAGCAGGACAGATAGGGTGAAAAATGAAAAACTGTTTTTT CASRTDRVKNEKLFF TRBJ1-4 few . TRBV6-5
TGCGCCGGCAGCTCACAGGGGGGGAACACTGAAGCTTTCTTT CAGSSQGGNTEAFF TRBJ1-1 . TRBD1 TRBV5-1
TGCGCCAGCAGCCAGGGACACGGACAAGAGACCCAGTACTTC CASSQGHGQETQYF TRBJ2-5 . . TRBV4-1
TGTGCCAGCAGTTTCGGTCGGGGGCGTCAAAACATTCAGTACTTC CASSFGRGRQNIQYF TRBJ2-4 . . TRBV12-3/TRBV12-4
TGTGCCAGCGCAGCTAGCGGCGGGGAGACCCAGTACTTC CASAASGGETQYF TRBJ2-5 few TRBD2 TRBV7-9
TGTGCCAGCAGCGAGACAGGGGTCTCCTACAATGAGCAGTTCTTC CASSETGVSYNEQFF TRBJ2-1 . TRBD1 TRBV9
TGTGCCAGCCAGGAACAGCGGGAGACCCAGTACTTC CASQEQRETQYF TRBJ2-5 . . TRBV28
TGCGCCAGCAGCAAACTGACTAGCGCGAGCACAGATACGCAGTATTTT CASSKLTSASTDTQYF TRBJ2-3 . TRBD2 TRBV5-1
TGTGCCAGCAGCGTAGGACCTAACACTGAAGCTTTCTTT CASSVGPNTEAFF TRBJ1-1 many . TRBV9
TGTGCCAGCAGTCGTCTAGGGGCCCCCTACGAGCAGTACTTC CASSRLGAPYEQYF TRBJ2-7 . . TRBV12-3/TRBV12-4